These 15 T cell receptor beta chains were sequenced from one sample in a study of blood T cell repertoires in COVID-19. Repertoires were generated with immunoSEQ multiplex PCR, while TCRdb's copy carries only in-frame clones and drops some. This table holds 110,000 to 150,000 clones, approximately 84% found once. Sequenced: peripheral blood. These receptors were obtained from a human donor in a cohort sampled during active COVID-19.

The chain carries TRBV18 and TRBJ1-3; 8 nucleotides agree with TRBD1. The trim removed 2 bases at V and 2 bases at J, leaving 5 bases unmatched. The CDR3 runs 16 residues. Germline CDR1 KGHSH, CDR2 LQKENI. In DNA form, the CDR3 reads TGTGCCAGCTCACCAGACCCGGACAGGGCTGGAAACACCATATATTTT. It specifies CASSPDPDRAGNTIYF. The variable domain in full, completed from reference TRBV18 and TRBJ1-3, reads NAGVMQNPRHLVRRRGQEARLRCSPMKGHSHVYWYRQLPEEGLKFMVYLQKENIIDESGMPKERFSAEFPKEGPSILRIQQVVRGDSAAYFCASSPDPDRAGNTIYFGEGSWLTVV.

The chain employs TRBV11-3 and TRBJ2-7; D is possibly TRBD1 (6 bases). Deletions cut 5 bases from V and 5 bases from J, with 16 bases between. The CDR3 has 14 residues. In germline, CDR1 is SGHNT, CDR2 YENEEA. CDR3 nucleotides: TGTGCCAGCAGCGGCAGGGGAATTCACCACGAGCAGTACTTC. It translates to CASSGRGIHHEQYF.

This clone was detected only once. The CDR3 DNA reads as TGTGCCTCCAATGGGGCCAACGTCCTGACTTTC. Encoded protein: CASNGANVLTF. This rearrangement joins TRBV19 to TRBJ2-6; D call uncertain. Trimming took 11 bases from V and 3 from J, leaving 5 bases between them. CDR1 is LNHDA and CDR2 is SQIVND in the germline V gene (reference sequence). CDR3 length: 11 residues.

The V gene is TRBV7-2, the J gene TRBJ1-5; D call uncertain. In germline, CDR1 is SGHTA, CDR2 FQGNSA. The CDR3 runs 13 residues. V lost 0 bases, J lost 6 bases, and 6 bases lay in between. This CDR3 is CASSLALSQPQHF. As DNA, the CDR3 is TGTGCCAGCAGCTTAGCGCTAAGTCAGCCCCAGCATTTT.

V is TRBV11-3 and J is TRBJ2-1; TRBD2 matches 12 bases. Trimming took 2 bases from V and 8 from J; bases not matched to a gene: 7. Germline assignment: CDR1 SGHNT and CDR2 YENEEA. The CDR3 sequence is 16 residues long. As DNA, the CDR3 is TGTGCCAGCAGCTTAATTTCTAGCGGGGGGGCATATGAGCAGTTCTTC. This translates into CASSLISSGGAYEQFF. The full variable domain, in which reference TRBV11-3 and TRBJ2-1 provide the parts outside the CDR3, is EAGVVQSPRYKIIEKKQPVAFWCNPISGHNTLYWYLQNLGQGPELLIRYENEEAVDDSQLPKDRFSAERLKGVDSTLKIQPAELGDSAVYLCASSLISSGGAYEQFFGPGTRLTVL.

The rearrangement uses TRBV13 and TRBJ2-4; TRBD1 is a possible D gene (6 bases). The V gene's germline CDR1 is PRHDT and CDR2 FYEKMQ (reference sequence). With 5 bases removed from V and 1 base from J, the gap between germline ends came to 12 bases. The CDR3 has 15 residues. CDR3 in amino acids: CASSGPGQAKNIQYF. For the CDR3, the DNA is TGTGCCAGCAGCGGACCTGGACAGGCCAAAAACATTCAGTACTTC. The whole variable domain, filled in from reference TRBV13 and TRBJ2-4, reads AAGVIQSPRHLIKEKRETATLKCYPIPRHDTVYWYQQGPGQDPQFLISFYEKMQSDKGSIPDRFSAQQFSDYHSELNMSSLELGDSALYFCASSGPGQAKNIQYFGAGTRLSVL.

V gene TRBV4-2 combines with J gene TRBJ2-7; tentatively, D is TRBD2 (5 bases). This CDR3 region has 14 residues. V lost 2 bases to trimming and J lost 2 bases, with 10 bases between them. Germline CDR1 reads LGHNA; CDR2 reads YNFKEQ. CDR3 sequence: CASSQSGGAYEQYF. CDR3 coding DNA: TGTGCCAGCAGCCAAAGTGGAGGAGCCTACGAGCAGTACTTC.

This chain uses TRBV5-8 with TRBJ2-3; TRBD1 is a possible D gene (6 bases). Germline V gene data show CDR1 as SGHTS and CDR2 as YDEGEE. Between the trimmed V and J ends, which lost 2 bases and 5 bases, there was a span of 9 bases. The CDR3 covers 13 residues. The CDR3 sequence is CASSFRGGDTQYF. Here the CDR3 DNA reads TGTGCCAGCAGCTTTAGAGGGGGAGATACGCAGTATTTT. The variable domain in full, with the rest retrieved from reference TRBV5-8 and TRBJ2-3, is EAGVTQSPTHLIKTRGQQATLRCSPISGHTSVYWYQQALGLGLQFLLWYDEGEERNRGNFPPRFSGRQFPNYSSELNVNALELEDSALYLCASSFRGGDTQYFGPGTRLTVL.

This clone was detected only a few times. This sequence joins TRBV7-2 and TRBJ1-1; D not certain. V lost 0 bases to trimming and J lost 8 bases, with 10 bases between them. CDR1 is SGHTA, CDR2 FQGNSA, per germline. The CDR3 has 13 amino acids. CDR3 in amino acids: CASSLAAGSEAFF. CDR3 in DNA: TGTGCCAGCAGCTTAGCAGCGGGTTCAGAAGCTTTCTTT.

V gene TRBV5-1 combines with J gene TRBJ2-5; possible D gene TRBD2, 5 bases. CDR1 SGHRS and CDR2 YFSETQ come from the germline V gene. The CDR3 covers 15 residues. V dropped 0 bases and J dropped 2 bases, with 11 bases sitting between them. The CDR3 coding sequence is TGCGCCAGCAGCTTGGGGGGATCGGGACAAGAGACCCAGTACTTC. As protein: CASSLGGSGQETQYF.

Details on this clone: Within the sample, other DNA sequences also encode this same CDR3. This chain uses TRBV7-9 with TRBJ1-2, with a weak D call TRBD1 (5 bases). The CDR3 covers 14 residues. The germline CDR1 and CDR2 sequences are SEHNR and FQNEAQ (reference sequence). V dropped 0 bases and J dropped 2 bases, with 7 bases sitting between them. CDR3 nucleotides: TGTGCCAGCAGCTTAGCGGGGGGGAACTATGGCTACACCTTC. Translation: CASSLAGGNYGYTF.

The chain recombines TRBV11-2 with TRBJ1-1; D is perhaps TRBD1 (5 bases). This CDR3 has 14 residues. Germline CDR1 SGHAT, CDR2 FQNNGV. V was trimmed by 0 bases and J by 5 bases, leaving 10 bases between them. In DNA, the CDR3 is TGTGCCAGCAGCTTAGAGGGGGGAGGGACTGAAGCTTTCTTT. It specifies CASSLEGGGTEAFF.

The chain uses TRBV3-1 (or the pseudogene TRBV3-2) and TRBJ2-1; the match to TRBD2 covers 10 bases. This CDR3 is built from 14 residues. V dropped 2 bases and J dropped 10; count of bases not matched to a gene: 5. Germline lookup yields CDR1 LGHDT and CDR2 YNNKEL (reference sequence). Here the CDR3 DNA reads TGTGCCAGCAGCCAACTAGCGGGAGATGCGGAGCAGTTCTTC. Its translation: CASSQLAGDAEQFF.

V and J are TRBV5-1 and TRBJ2-6; 16 bases align to TRBD2. V lost 4 bases and J lost 1; bases outside the gene matches: 2. The CDR3 runs to 18 residues. Germline V gene lookup returns CDR1 SGHRS and CDR2 YFSETQ. The CDR3, as DNA: TGCGCCAGCAGCGGGGGACTAGCGGGAGGGTCTGGGGCCAACGTCCTGACTTTC. This gives the protein CASSGGLAGGSGANVLTF.

V and J are TRBV4-2 and TRBJ2-2; TRBD2 agrees at 7 bases. CDR1 is LGHNA and CDR2 is YNFKEQ in the germline V gene. V lost 1 base and J lost 5; bases outside the gene matches: 7. This CDR3 has 16 residues. In DNA form, the CDR3 reads TGTGCCAGCAGCCAAGTGGAAGCGGGACCAACCGGGGAGCTGTTTTTT. The encoded protein is CASSQVEAGPTGELFF.